A selection of T cell receptor beta chains follows, all from one sample in a study of shared clonotypes between healthy human individuals. Measured with immunoSEQ multiplex PCR; TCRdb has only the in-frame clones, and not every one. The sample lists about 2.2 million clones; roughly 95% were seen once. Input material: naive CD8+ T cells from PBMCs. Receptors originate from a man younger than 35 in good health. Some clones in this sample may be carry-over from other donors' samples. The CDR3 runs from the conserved cysteine through the conserved F or W. D genes are given only for firm matches. Clone sizes are given selectively: once, few, many, or a class where the clone is expanded.

len	j_gene	v_gene	abundance	d_gene	CDR3nt	CDR3aa
15	TRBJ2-7	TRBV7-9	-	-	TGTGCCAGCAGCGCCGGGGACTCCTTTTTCCACGAGCAGTACTTC	CASSAGDSFFHEQYF
14	TRBJ1-5	TRBV28	-	-	TGTGCCAGCAGGACGGTGTTGGGTCATCAGCCCCAGCATTTT	CASRTVLGHQPQHF
13	TRBJ2-7	TRBV28	-	TRBD1	TGTGCCAGCAGTTTTAGGGACAGTTACGAGCAGTACTTC	CASSFRDSYEQYF
14	TRBJ2-7	TRBV9	once	TRBD2	TGTGCCAGCAGCTCTAGCGGGAGGGCCAACGAGCAGTACTTC	CASSSSGRANEQYF
13	TRBJ2-7	TRBV10-3	-	TRBD1	TGTGCCATCACGGGGGACAGGGACTACGAGCAGTACTTC	CAITGDRDYEQYF
16	TRBJ2-7	TRBV28	once	-	TGTGCCAGCAGTTCCCGTTGGGGCGGGGATCCCTACGAGCAGTACTTC	CASSSRWGGDPYEQYF
14	TRBJ2-7	TRBV29-1	-	-	TGCAGCGTTGAAGATCCTGAGGGAGGTTACGAGCAGTACTTC	CSVEDPEGGYEQYF
13	TRBJ2-7	TRBV9	-	TRBD1	TGTGCCAGCAGCGTAACAGGGGTCCACGAGCAGTACTTC	CASSVTGVHEQYF
15	TRBJ1-4	TRBV28	-	TRBD1	TGTGCCAGCAGTTTATGGGACAGGGGAGGGGAAAAACTGTTTTTT	CASSLWDRGGEKLFF
18	TRBJ2-6	TRBV13	once	-	TGTGCCAGCAGCCGTTTCAGGCAGGGGACGTGGGGGGCCAACGTCCTGACTTTC	CASSRFRQGTWGANVLTF
15	TRBJ2-7	TRBV4-3	-	TRBD2	TGCGCCAGCAGCGTAGCGGGAGGTTCTACCTACGAGCAGTACTTC	CASSVAGGSTYEQYF
15	TRBJ2-3	TRBV6-6	-	TRBD1	TGTGCCAGCAGCACTGACAGGGGGCTGGCAGATACGCAGTATTTT	CASSTDRGLADTQYF
14	TRBJ1-4	TRBV27	-	-	TGTGCCAGCAGTTTCGGGGGGTCTAATGAAAAACTGTTTTTT	CASSFGGSNEKLFF
12	TRBJ1-2	TRBV6-1	-	-	TGTGCCAGCAGTGAACCATTATATGGCTACACCTTC	CASSEPLYGYTF
14	TRBJ1-2	TRBV27	-	-	TGTGCCAGCACTTACCTGGGCAGTAACTATGGCTACACCTTC	CASTYLGSNYGYTF
15	TRBJ2-7	TRBV19	-	TRBD1	TGTGCCAGTAGTATCGGACAGGGAGGTGGCTACGAGCAGTACTTC	CASSIGQGGGYEQYF
12	TRBJ2-7	TRBV2	-	-	TGTGCCAGCCGACCCGCCAACTACGAGCAGTACTTC	CASRPANYEQYF
14	TRBJ2-5	TRBV10-2	-	-	TGCGCCAGCAGGTCGCGGGCAGCCCAAGAGACCCAGTACTTC	CASRSRAAQETQYF
16	TRBJ1-1	TRBV7-9	-	TRBD1	TGTGCCAGCAGCTTAGGGGAGTGGACAGGGGCTCGTGAAGCTTTCTTT	CASSLGEWTGAREAFF
12	TRBJ2-3	TRBV30	-	-	TGTGCCTGGAGTGTACTATTCCCAACGCAGTATTTT	CAWSVLFPTQYF
14	TRBJ2-3	TRBV28	-	-	TGTGCCGTACAGAGGACCCTGAGCACAGATACGCAGTATTTT	CAVQRTLSTDTQYF
12	TRBJ1-1	TRBV9	-	-	TGTGCCAGCAGCACCTCGGGCACTGAAGCTTTCTTT	CASSTSGTEAFF
16	TRBJ2-7	TRBV7-9	-	TRBD1	TGTGCCAGCAGGGACCCCCGGACAGGGGGACCCTACGAGCAGTACTTC	CASRDPRTGGPYEQYF
13	TRBJ2-1	TRBV7-9	-	-	TGTGCCAGCAGCTTAGCAAGGGGGGATGAGCAGTTCTTC	CASSLARGDEQFF
11	TRBJ1-1	TRBV27	-	-	TGTGCCAGCAGTTCCTACACTGAAGCTTTCTTT	CASSSYTEAFF
11	TRBJ2-7	TRBV7-9	-	-	TGTGCCAGCAGCGGCGCTTACGAGCAGTACTTC	CASSGAYEQYF
13	TRBJ2-7	TRBV7-2	once	-	TGTGCCAGCACCACAGGATATCTTACGGGGCAGTACTTC	CASTTGYLTGQYF
11	TRBJ2-7	TRBV7-8	-	-	TGTGCCAGCAGCGTTAACCGCGAGCAGTACTTC	CASSVNREQYF
11	TRBJ2-2	TRBV9	-	-	TGTGCCAGCAGCCCAGGATGGGAGCTGTTTTTT	CASSPGWELFF
17	TRBJ2-3	TRBV9	-	-	TGTGCCAGCAGCCACCACTCCGGGTCCTTACCAGCAGATACGCAGTATTTT	CASSHHSGSLPADTQYF
15	TRBJ1-1	TRBV7-8	-	-	TGTGCCAGCAGCTTAGATGGTGTCGCGAACACTGAAGCTTTCTTT	CASSLDGVANTEAFF
18	TRBJ2-7	TRBV27	-	TRBD2	TGTGCCAGCAGTCATTTAACACCGACTAGCCCCCTTGATTACGAGCAGTACTTC	CASSHLTPTSPLDYEQYF
16	TRBJ2-7	TRBV7-9	-	TRBD2	TGTGCCAGCAGCTTAGAACTAGCGGGAGGGCCGTACGAGCAGTACTTC	CASSLELAGGPYEQYF
15	TRBJ2-7	TRBV5-4	-	TRBD1	TGTGCCAGCAGCTCCGACAGGGAAGACCGACTCGAGCAGTACTTC	CASSSDREDRLEQYF
16	TRBJ1-2	TRBV28	-	-	TGTGCCAGCAGTTTTCCCCGTGGCACAGACGAGTATGGCTACACCTTC	CASSFPRGTDEYGYTF
16	TRBJ2-7	TRBV27	-	TRBD2	TGTGCCAGCAGTGCCGGGACTAGCGGGACCTCCTACGAGCAGTACTTC	CASSAGTSGTSYEQYF
18	TRBJ2-2	TRBV30	-	-	TGTGCCTGGAGCCCAATCTCCGCCCAAGAGGCAGACTTCGAGGAGCTGTTTTTT	CAWSPISAQEADFEELFF